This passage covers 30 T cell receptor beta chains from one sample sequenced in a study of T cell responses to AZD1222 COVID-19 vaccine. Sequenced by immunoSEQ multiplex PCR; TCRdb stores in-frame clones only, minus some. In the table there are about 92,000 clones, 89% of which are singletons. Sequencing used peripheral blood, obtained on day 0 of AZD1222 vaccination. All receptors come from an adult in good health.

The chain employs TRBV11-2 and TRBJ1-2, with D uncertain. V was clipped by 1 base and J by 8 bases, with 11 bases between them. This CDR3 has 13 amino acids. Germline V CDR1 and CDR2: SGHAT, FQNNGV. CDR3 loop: CASSLAGGGGYTF. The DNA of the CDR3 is TGTGCCAGCAGCTTAGCGGGTGGTGGAGGCTACACCTTC.

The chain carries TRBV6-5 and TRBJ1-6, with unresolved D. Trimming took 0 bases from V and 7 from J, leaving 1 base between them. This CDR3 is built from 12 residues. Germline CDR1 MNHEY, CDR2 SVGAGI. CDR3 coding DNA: TGTGCCAGCAGTTACTCGAATTCACCCCTCCACTTT. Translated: CASSYSNSPLHF.

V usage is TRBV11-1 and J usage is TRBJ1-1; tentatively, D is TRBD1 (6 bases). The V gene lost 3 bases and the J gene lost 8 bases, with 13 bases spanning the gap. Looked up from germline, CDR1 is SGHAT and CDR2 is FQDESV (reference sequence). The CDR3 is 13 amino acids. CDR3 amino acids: CASSFGGGTEAFF. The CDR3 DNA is TGTGCCAGCAGCTTTGGTGGGGGCACGGAAGCTTTCTTT.

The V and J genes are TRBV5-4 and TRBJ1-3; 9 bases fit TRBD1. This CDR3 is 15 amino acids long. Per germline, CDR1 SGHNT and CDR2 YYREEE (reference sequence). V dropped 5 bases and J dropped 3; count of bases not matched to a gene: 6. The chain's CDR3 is CASSIQGAIGNTIYF. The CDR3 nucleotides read TGTGCCAGCAGTATACAGGGGGCCATTGGAAACACCATATATTTT.

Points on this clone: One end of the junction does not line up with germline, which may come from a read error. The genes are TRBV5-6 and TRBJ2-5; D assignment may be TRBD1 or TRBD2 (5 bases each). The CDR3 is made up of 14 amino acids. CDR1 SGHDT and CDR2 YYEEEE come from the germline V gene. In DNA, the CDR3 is TGTGCCGGCAGCTTGACCGGGGCCCAAGAGACCCAGTACTTC. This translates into CAGSLTGAQETQYF.

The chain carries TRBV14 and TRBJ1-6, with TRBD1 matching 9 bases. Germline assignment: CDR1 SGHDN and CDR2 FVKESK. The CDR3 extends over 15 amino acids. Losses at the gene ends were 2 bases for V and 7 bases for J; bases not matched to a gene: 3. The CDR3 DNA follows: TGTGCCAGCAGCCAAAACAGGGGGCAAAATTCACCCCTCCACTTT. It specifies CASSQNRGQNSPLHF. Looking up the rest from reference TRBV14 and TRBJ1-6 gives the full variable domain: EAGVTQFPSHSVIEKGQTVTLRCDPISGHDNLYWYRRVMGKEIKFLLHFVKESKQDESGMPNNRFLAERTGGTYSTLKVQPAELEDSGVYFCASSQNRGQNSPLHFGNGTRLTVT.

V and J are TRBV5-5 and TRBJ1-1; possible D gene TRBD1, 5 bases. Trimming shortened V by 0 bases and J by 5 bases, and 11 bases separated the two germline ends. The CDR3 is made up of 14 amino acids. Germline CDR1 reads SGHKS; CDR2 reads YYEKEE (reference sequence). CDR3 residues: CASSLAHRKTEAFF. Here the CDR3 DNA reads TGTGCCAGCAGCTTGGCCCACAGGAAAACTGAAGCTTTCTTT.

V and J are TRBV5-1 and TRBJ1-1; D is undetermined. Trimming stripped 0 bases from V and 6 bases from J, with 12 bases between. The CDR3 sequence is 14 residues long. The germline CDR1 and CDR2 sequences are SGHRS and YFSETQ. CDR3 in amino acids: CASSLAGGVPEAFF. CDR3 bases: TGCGCCAGCAGCTTGGCCGGCGGGGTCCCTGAAGCTTTCTTT.

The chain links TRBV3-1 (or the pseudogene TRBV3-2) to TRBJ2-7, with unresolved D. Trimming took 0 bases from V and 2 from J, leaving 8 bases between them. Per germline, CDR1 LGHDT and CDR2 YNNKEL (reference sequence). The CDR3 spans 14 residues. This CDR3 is CASSQDVGPYEQYF. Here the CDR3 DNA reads TGTGCCAGCAGCCAAGATGTGGGTCCCTACGAGCAGTACTTC.

CDR3 region: CASSKVVGRAGQPQHF. For the CDR3, the DNA is TGTGCCAGCAGCAAAGTGGTGGGCAGGGCAGGCCAGCCCCAGCATTTT. The rearrangement uses TRBV21-1 and TRBJ1-5; TRBD1 is the table's D call and was not checked against the DNA. TRBV21-1 is annotated as a pseudogene. This CDR3 region has 16 residues.

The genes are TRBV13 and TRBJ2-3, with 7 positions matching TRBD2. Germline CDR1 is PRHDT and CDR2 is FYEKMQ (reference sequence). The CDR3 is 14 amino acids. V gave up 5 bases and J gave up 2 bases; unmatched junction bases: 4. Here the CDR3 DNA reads TGTGCCAGCAGCCTGGGGGGGTACACAGATACGCAGTATTTT. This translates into CASSLGGYTDTQYF.

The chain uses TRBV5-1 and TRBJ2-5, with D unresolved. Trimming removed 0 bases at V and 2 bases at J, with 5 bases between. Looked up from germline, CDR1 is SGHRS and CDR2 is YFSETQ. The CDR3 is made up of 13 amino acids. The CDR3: CASSLEVQETQYF. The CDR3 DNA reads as TGCGCCAGCAGCTTGGAAGTGCAAGAGACCCAGTACTTC.

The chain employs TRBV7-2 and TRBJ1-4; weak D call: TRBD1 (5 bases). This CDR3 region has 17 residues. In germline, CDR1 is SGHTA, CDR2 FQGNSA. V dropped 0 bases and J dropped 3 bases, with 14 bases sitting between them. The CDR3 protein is CASSLALGVYANEKLFF. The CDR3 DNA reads TGTGCCAGCAGCTTAGCTCTGGGGGTATATGCTAATGAAAAACTGTTTTTT.

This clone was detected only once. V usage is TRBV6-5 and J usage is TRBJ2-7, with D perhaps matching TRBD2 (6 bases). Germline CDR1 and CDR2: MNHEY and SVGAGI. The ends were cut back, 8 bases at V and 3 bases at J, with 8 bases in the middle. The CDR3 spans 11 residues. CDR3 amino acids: CASRRDYEQYF. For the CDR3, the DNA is TGTGCCAGCCGGAGGGACTACGAGCAGTACTTC.

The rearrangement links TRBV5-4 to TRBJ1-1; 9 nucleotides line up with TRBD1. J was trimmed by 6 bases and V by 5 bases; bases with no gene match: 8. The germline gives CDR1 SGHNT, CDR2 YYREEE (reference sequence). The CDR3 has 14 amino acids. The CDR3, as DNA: TGTGCCAGCAGTCGACAGGGGGTTAACGCTGAAGCTTTCTTT. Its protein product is CASSRQGVNAEAFF.

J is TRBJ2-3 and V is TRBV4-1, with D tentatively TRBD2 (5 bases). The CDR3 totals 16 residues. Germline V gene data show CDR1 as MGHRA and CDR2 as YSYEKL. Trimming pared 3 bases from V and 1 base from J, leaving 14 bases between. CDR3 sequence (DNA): TGCGCCAGCAGCCAGAATTTAGCGCGGGGCACAGATACGCAGTATTTT. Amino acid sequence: CASSQNLARGTDTQYF.

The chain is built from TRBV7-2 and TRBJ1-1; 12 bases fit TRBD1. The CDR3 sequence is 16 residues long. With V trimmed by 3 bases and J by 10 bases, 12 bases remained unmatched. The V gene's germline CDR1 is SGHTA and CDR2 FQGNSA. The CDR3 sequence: CASSFGTGGAGIGAFF. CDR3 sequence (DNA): TGTGCCAGCAGCTTCGGGACAGGGGGCGCGGGGATAGGAGCTTTCTTT.

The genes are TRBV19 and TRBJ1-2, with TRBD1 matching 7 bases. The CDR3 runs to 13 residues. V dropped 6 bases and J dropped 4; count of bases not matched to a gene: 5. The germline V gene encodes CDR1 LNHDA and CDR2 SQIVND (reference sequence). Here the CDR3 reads CASRDRVGYGYTF. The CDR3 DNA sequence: TGTGCCAGTAGAGACAGGGTGGGCTATGGCTACACCTTC.

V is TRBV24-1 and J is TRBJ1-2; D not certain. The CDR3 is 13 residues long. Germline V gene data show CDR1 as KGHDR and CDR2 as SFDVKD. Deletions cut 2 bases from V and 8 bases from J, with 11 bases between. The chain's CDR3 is CATSDSLTWGYTF. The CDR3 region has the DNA TGTGCCACCAGTGATTCCCTGACCTGGGGCTACACCTTC.

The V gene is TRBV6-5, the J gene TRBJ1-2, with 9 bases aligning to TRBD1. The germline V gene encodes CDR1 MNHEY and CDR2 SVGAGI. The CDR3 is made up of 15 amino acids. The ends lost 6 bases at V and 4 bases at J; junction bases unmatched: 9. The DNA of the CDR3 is TGTGCCAGCAGGTCTACAGGGGGCGCCGGCTATGGCTACACCTTC. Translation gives CASRSTGGAGYGYTF.

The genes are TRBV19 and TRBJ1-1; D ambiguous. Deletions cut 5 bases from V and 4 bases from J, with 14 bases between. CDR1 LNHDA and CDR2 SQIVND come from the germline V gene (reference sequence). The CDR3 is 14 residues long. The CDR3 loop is CASSLIGVGTEAFF. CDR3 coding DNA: TGTGCCAGTAGTCTTATTGGGGTTGGCACTGAAGCTTTCTTT.

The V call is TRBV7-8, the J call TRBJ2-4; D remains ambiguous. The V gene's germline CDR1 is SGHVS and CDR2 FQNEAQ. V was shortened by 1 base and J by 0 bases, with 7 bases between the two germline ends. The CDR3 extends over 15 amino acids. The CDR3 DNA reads TGTGCCAGCAGCTTAGACACCGTAGCCAAAAACATTCAGTACTTC. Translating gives CASSLDTVAKNIQYF.

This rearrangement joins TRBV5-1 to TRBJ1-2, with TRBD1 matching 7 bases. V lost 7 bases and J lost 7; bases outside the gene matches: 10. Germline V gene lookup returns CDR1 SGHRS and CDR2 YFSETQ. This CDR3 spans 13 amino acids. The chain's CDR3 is CASSGGGAGGYTF. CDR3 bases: TGCGCCAGCTCCGGAGGGGGCGCGGGTGGCTACACCTTC.

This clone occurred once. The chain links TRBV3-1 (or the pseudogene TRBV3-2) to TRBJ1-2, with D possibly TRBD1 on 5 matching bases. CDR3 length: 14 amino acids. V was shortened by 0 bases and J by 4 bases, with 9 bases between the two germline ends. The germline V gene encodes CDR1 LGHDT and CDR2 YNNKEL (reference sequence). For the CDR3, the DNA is TGTGCCAGCAGCCAAGAGGGACTAAGCTATGGCTACACCTTC. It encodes CASSQEGLSYGYTF.

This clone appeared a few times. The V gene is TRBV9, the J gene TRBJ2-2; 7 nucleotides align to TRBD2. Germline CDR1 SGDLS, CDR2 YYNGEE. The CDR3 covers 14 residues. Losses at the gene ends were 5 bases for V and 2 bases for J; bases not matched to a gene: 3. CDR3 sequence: CASRAGSNTGELFF. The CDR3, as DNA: TGTGCCAGCAGAGCGGGGTCAAACACCGGGGAGCTGTTTTTT.

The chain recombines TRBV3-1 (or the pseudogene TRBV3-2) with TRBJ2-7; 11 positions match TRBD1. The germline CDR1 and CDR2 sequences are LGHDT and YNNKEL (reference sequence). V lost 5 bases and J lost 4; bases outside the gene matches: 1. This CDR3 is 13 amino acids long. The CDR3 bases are TGTGCCAGCAGCGGACAGGGGGCGTACGAGCAGTACTTC. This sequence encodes CASSGQGAYEQYF.

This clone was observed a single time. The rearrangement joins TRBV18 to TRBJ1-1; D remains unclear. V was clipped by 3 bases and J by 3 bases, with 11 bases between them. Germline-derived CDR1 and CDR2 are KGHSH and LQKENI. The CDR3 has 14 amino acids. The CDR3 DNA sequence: TGTGCCAGCTCACCTGGACTGGGGTACACTGAAGCTTTCTTT. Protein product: CASSPGLGYTEAFF.

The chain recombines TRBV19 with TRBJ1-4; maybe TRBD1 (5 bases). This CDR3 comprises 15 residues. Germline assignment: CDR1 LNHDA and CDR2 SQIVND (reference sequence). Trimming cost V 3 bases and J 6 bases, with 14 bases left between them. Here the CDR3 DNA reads TGTGCCAGTAGTATCTACGACAGTTACTATGAAAAACTGTTTTTT. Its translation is CASSIYDSYYEKLFF.

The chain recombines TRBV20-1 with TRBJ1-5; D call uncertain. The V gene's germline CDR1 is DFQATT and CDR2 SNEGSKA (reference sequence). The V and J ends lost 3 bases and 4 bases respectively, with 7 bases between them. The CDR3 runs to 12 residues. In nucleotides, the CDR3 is TGCAGTGCTAGTGGAGGGAATCAGCCCCAGCATTTT. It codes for CSASGGNQPQHF.

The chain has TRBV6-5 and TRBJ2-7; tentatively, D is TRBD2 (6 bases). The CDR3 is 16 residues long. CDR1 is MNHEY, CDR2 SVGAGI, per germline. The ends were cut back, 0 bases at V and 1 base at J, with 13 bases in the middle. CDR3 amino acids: CASSYSRRGDSYEQYF. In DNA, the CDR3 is TGTGCCAGCAGTTACTCGCGGAGGGGAGATTCCTACGAGCAGTACTTC.